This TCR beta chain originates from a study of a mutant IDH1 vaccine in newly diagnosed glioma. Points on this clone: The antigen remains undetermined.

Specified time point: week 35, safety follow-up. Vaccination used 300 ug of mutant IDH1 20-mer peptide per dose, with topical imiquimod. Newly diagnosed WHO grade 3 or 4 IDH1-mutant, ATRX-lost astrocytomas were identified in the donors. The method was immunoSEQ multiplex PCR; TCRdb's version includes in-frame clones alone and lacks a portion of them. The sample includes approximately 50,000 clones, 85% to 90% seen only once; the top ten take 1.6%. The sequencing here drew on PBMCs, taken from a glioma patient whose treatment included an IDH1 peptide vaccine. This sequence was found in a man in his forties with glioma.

CDR3 residues: CASSGVGGNTEAFF. For the CDR3, the DNA is TGTGCCAGCTCGGGGGTGGGGGGGAACACTGAAGCTTTCTTT. This sequence joins TRBV9 and TRBJ1-1, with D maybe TRBD1 (5 bases). V gave up 7 bases and J gave up 1 base, with 14 bases separating them. Germline V gives CDR1 SGDLS, CDR2 YYNGEE. This CDR3 has 14 residues.